One TCR beta chain is described in this entry. Germline CDR1 SGHTA, CDR2 FQGNSA. The CDR3 is made up of 14 amino acids. Trimming took off 7 bases at V and 6 bases at J, with 18 bases between the two ends. The data derive from a study of T cells in localized non-small cell lung cancer. Repertoires were generated with immunoSEQ multiplex PCR, while TCRdb's copy carries only in-frame clones and drops some. Of more than 30,000 clones in the sample, roughly 90% were seen once. Here the sequenced sample was peripheral blood mononuclear cells, taken before any cancer treatment. This TCR came from a woman aged 40-69 years with stage III lung adenocarcinoma. The chain has TRBV7-2 and TRBJ1-2, with D possibly matching TRBD1 (5 bases). CDR3 sequence reads: CASIPSGGRDGYTF. The CDR3 DNA is TGTGCCAGCATCCCTTCTGGGGGAAGAGATGGCTACACCTTC.